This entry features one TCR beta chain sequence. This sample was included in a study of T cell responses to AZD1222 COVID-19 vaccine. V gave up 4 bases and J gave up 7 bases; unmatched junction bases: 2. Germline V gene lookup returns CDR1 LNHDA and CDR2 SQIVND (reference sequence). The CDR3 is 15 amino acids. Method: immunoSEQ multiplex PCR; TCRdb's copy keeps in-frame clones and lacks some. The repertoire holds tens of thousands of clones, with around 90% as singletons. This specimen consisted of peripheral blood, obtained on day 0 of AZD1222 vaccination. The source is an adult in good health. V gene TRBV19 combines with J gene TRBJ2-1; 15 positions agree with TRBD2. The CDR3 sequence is CASSTGLAGGNEQFF. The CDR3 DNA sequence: TGTGCCAGTAGTACGGGACTAGCGGGGGGTAATGAGCAGTTCTTC.